This record looks at one T cell receptor beta chain sequence and its context. The repertoire was sequenced with immunoSEQ multiplex PCR; TCRdb's copy has only in-frame clones and lacks some. The repertoire includes under 80,000 clones, 65% to 75% of them detected once, and about 9.1% sits in the top ten. All the patients suffered relapse after autologous stem cell transplantation, and brentuximab vedotin exposure differed. This specimen belongs to a study of PD-1 blockade in classical Hodgkin lymphoma. Germline V gene sequence: CDR1 MRHNA, CDR2 SNTAGT. The V and J ends lost 6 bases and 5 bases, in that order; junction bases with no gene match: 5. The CDR3 runs to 13 residues.

The chain has TRBV6-4 and TRBJ1-1; the match to TRBD1 covers 8 bases. The sequence derives from a human donor with classical Hodgkin lymphoma. The specimen comprised peripheral blood mononuclear cells (PBMCs), sampled before the second cycle of nivolumab. DNA for the CDR3: TGTGCCAGCAGACTCGGACAGGGAACTGAAGCTTTCTTT. Protein sequence: CASRLGQGTEAFF.